The present T cell receptor beta chain was sequenced within a study of post-analysis software for immune sequencing data. Study-wide points: A few TRBV segments occurring more often in patients than controls included TRBV5-6, TRBV5-1 and TRBV20-1.

Included in the TCR beta cDNA libraries were unique molecular identifiers. TCRdb fed the PCR reads into MiXCR, producing one record per CDR3 protein. The data hold roughly 800,000 distinct CDR3 sequences, with 46% observed a single time. About this clonotype: Its cognate antigen is unknown.

CDR1 LGHNA and CDR2 YSLEER come from the germline V gene. Between the trimmed V and J ends, which lost 4 bases and 0 bases, there was a span of 19 bases. The CDR3 has 17 residues. Input material: blood. The origin of this receptor is a girl between 5 and 17 years old with multiple sclerosis. The chain couples TRBV4-3 to TRBJ2-7; D ambiguous. The CDR3 DNA follows: TGCGCCAGCAGCCTAGTCCCCAGTGGCCGAAACTCCTACGAGCAGTACTTC. Amino acid sequence: CASSLVPSGRNSYEQYF.